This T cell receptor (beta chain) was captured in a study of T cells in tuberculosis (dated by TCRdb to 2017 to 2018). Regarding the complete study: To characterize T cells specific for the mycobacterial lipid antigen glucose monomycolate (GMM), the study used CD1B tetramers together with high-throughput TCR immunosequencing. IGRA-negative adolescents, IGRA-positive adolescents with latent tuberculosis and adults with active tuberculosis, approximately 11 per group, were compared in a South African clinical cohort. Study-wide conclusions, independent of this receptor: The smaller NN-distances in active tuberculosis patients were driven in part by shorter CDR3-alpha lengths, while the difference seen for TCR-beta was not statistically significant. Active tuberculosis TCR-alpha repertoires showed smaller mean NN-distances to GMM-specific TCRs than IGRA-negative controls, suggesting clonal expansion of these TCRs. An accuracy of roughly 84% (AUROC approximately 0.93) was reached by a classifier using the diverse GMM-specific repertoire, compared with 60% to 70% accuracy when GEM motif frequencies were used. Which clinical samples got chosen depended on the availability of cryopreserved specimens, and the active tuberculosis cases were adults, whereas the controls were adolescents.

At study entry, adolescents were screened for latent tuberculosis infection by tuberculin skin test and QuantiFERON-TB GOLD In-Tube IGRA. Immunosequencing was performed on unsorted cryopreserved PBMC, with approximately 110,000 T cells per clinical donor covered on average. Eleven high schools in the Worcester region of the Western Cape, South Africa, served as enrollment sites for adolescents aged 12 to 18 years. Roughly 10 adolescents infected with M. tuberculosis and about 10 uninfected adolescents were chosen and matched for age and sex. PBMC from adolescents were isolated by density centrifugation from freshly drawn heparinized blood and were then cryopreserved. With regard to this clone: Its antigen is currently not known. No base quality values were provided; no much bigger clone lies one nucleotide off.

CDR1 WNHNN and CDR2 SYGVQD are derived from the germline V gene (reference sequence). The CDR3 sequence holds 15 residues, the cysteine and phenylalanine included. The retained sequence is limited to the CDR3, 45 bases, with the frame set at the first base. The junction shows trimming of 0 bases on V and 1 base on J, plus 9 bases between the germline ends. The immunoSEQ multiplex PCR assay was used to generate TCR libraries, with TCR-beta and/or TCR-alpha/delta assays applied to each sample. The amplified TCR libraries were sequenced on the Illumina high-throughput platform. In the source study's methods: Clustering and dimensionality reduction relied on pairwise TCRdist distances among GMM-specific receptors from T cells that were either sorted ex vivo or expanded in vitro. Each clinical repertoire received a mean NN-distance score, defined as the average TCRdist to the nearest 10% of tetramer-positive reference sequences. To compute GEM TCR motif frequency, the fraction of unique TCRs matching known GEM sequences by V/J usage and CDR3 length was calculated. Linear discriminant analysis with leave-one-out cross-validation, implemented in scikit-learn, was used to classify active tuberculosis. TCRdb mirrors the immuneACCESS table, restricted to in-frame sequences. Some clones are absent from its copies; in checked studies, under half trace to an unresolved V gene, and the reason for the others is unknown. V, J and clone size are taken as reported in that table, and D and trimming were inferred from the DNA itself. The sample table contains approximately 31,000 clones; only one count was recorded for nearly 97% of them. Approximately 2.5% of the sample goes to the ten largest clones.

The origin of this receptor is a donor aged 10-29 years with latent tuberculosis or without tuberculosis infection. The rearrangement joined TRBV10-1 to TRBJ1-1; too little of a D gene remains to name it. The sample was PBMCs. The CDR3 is CASSESRIGNTEAFF. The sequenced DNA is TGCGCCAGCAGTGAGTCGAGGATAGGGAACACTGAAGCTTTCTTT.